This T cell receptor (beta chain) was recovered during a study of blood T cell repertoires in COVID-19. Study in general: Both acute and convalescent COVID-19 samples were obtained from the United States, Italy and Spain. T cells, B-cell-depleted T cells, or PBMCs supplied cDNA or gDNA.

Per the study methods: How many nucleated cells were present was estimated from reference gene primer amplification. Libraries were prepared by immunoSEQ multiplex PCR; TCRdb keeps only in-frame clonotypes and omits some of them. From that table come the V and J calls and clone size; the DNA was used to work out D and trimming. Here the sample spans some 240,000 clones, 80% being singletons. Germline CDR1 MDHEN, CDR2 SYDVKM. This CDR3 has 11 amino acids. Trimming took 5 bases from V and 8 from J, leaving 9 bases between them. The sequenced sample was peripheral blood. This clonotype originated in a human donor in a cohort sampled during active COVID-19. The rearrangement uses TRBV28 and TRBJ1-1; D gene unclear. CDR3 in amino acids: CASSPGWEAFF. In nucleotides, the CDR3 is TGTGCCAGCAGTCCGGGGTGGGAAGCTTTCTTT.